This T cell receptor beta chain was recorded in a study of CD8+ T cells in alopecia areata. This clone was seen a few times. The antigen is undetermined. cDNA reverse transcribed from extracted RNA served as the sequencing template. Profiled with immunoSEQ multiplex PCR; TCRdb holds only in-frame clones, not every one. The repertoire holds about 150,000 clones, with approximately 56% as singletons. Study-level points and caveats: Sharing of TCRs across patients appeared less clear than in mice, possibly for HLA-related reasons.

Trimming took 4 bases from V and 0 from J, leaving 10 bases between them. Germline values: CDR1 SQVTM, CDR2 ANQGSEA. The CDR3 length is 13 residues. The clonotype originates from a human donor in good health. Sequences were obtained from CD8+ T cells sorted from blood. This chain connects TRBV29-1 to TRBJ2-7, with unresolved D. Written as DNA, the CDR3 is TGCAGCGTTGTGGCCGCCAGCTCCTACGAGCAGTACTTC. Encoded protein: CSVVAASSYEQYF.